The next 29 T cell receptor beta chains were all read from a single sample in a study of T cells in Graves' hyperthyroidism and ophthalmopathy. RNA transcripts served as the template for amplifying TCR beta CDR3 regions. The HTBI set primed first-round TCR CDR3 RT-PCR. One entry per CDR3 protein results from TCRdb running MiXCR on the multiplex PCR reads. The profile shows hundreds of thousands of distinct CDR3 sequences, 35% to 40% of them singletons. The source material was blood. The receptors derive from a young man with Graves' hyperthyroidism.

This clonotype came up once. The rearrangement uses TRBV7-2 and TRBJ1-4, with D possibly matching TRBD1 (6 bases). This CDR3 is built from 16 residues. Germline V gene lookup returns CDR1 SGHTA and CDR2 FQGNSA. The V and J ends lost 2 bases and 0 bases respectively, with 10 bases between them. In nucleotides, the CDR3 is TGTGCCAGCAGCTTACCCCGGACAGCAACTAATGAAAAACTGTTTTTT. Encoded protein: CASSLPRTATNEKLFF.

This clonotype was counted at least ten times. The V gene is TRBV29-1, the J gene TRBJ1-1; 9 bases fit TRBD1. The CDR3 has 16 residues. Per the germline V gene, CDR1 is SQVTM and CDR2 is ANQGSEA. Trimming removed 2 bases from V and 0 bases from J; junction bases left unmatched: 7. CDR3 residues: CSVEWDREGLNTEAFF. CDR3 in DNA: TGCAGCGTTGAATGGGACAGGGAGGGATTGAACACTGAAGCTTTCTTT.

This clonotype was seen a handful of times. CDR3 region: CASSTDSSGANVLTF. CDR3 nucleotides: TGTGCCAGCAGCACAGACAGCTCTGGGGCCAACGTCCTGACTTTC. This rearrangement joins TRBV7-2 to TRBJ2-6; D possibly corresponds to TRBD1 (5 bases). The germline V gene has CDR1 SGHTA and CDR2 FQGNSA. This CDR3 is built from 15 residues. Deletions cut 5 bases from V and 0 bases from J, with 8 bases between.

The chain combines TRBV5-1 with TRBJ2-7, with 8 bases identical to TRBD1. Germline CDR1 and CDR2: SGHRS and YFSETQ. The CDR3 runs 15 residues. The V gene end was trimmed by 2 bases and the J gene end by 5 bases; junction bases not matched to a gene: 9. CDR3 bases: TGCGCCAGCAGCTTCATGGACAGGGTGATCGACGAGCAGTACTTC. Residues: CASSFMDRVIDEQYF.

The chain recombines TRBV5-6 with TRBJ1-2; a possible D gene is TRBD1 (6 bases). The V gene's germline CDR1 is SGHDT and CDR2 YYEEEE. V was trimmed by 6 bases and J by 4 bases, leaving 28 bases between them. The CDR3 spans 18 residues. The DNA of the CDR3 is TGTGCCAGCACCGCATCCTCTAGACAGGCGAGGTTTGGCTATGGCTACACCTTC. Protein product: CASTASSRQARFGYGYTF.

This clonotype was seen a handful of times. The J gene is TRBJ1-1, the V gene TRBV5-6; the match to TRBD1 covers 7 bases. V shed 6 bases and J 6 bases; nucleotides not matched to a gene: 5. The CDR3 is 12 residues long. CDR1 is SGHDT, CDR2 YYEEEE, per germline. CDR3 sequence (DNA): TGTGCCAGCACCTGGGGGACAGCTGAAGCTTTCTTT. Its protein is CASTWGTAEAFF.

This chain joins TRBV19 and TRBJ1-5, with 7 bases matching TRBD1. V shed 1 base, J shed 9 bases, and the junction held 6 bases outside the gene matches. This CDR3 contains 14 residues. From germline, CDR1 is LNHDA and CDR2 SQIVND (reference sequence). The DNA for the CDR3 is TGTGCCAGTAGTATAGGGCAGGGGGGTGGGCCCCAGCATTTT. This translates into CASSIGQGGGPQHF.

This clonotype was recorded only once. The V call is TRBV15, the J call TRBJ2-5; a weak D match, TRBD2 (5 bases). CDR3 length: 15 residues. Germline-derived CDR1 and CDR2 are LNHNV and YYDKDF (reference sequence). V was shortened by 2 bases and J by 2 bases, with 12 bases between the two germline ends. CDR3 DNA: TGTGCCACCAGCAGATTAACCGGGGTACAAGAGACCCAGTACTTC. This translates into CATSRLTGVQETQYF. The whole variable domain, remainder taken from reference TRBV15 and TRBJ2-5, is DAMVIQNPRYQVTQFGKPVTLSCSQTLNHNVMYWYQQKSSQAPKLLFHYYDKDFNNEADTPDNFQSRRPNTSFCFLDIRSPGLGDTAMYLCATSRLTGVQETQYFGPGTRLLVL.

The rearrangement uses TRBV7-9 and TRBJ1-1; no definite D call. Germline loops: CDR1 SEHNR, CDR2 FQNEAQ (reference sequence). V was pared by 8 bases and J by 1 base, with 17 bases between. The CDR3 is 15 amino acids. The CDR3 region has the DNA TGTGCCAGCTCACCACGGGCAGCACAGAACACTGAAGCTTTCTTT. This gives the protein CASSPRAAQNTEAFF.

The chain is built from TRBV9 and TRBJ2-7; TRBD2 agrees at 7 bases. V trimming: 4 bases; J trimming: 0 bases; junction bases outside the gene matches: 7. This CDR3 has 15 residues. Germline V lookup: CDR1 SGDLS, CDR2 YYNGEE. Here the CDR3 reads CASSSRGDGSYEQYF. DNA for the CDR3: TGTGCCAGCAGCTCCCGGGGGGACGGCTCCTACGAGCAGTACTTC.

DNA for the CDR3: TGCAGTGCTAACGAGGGCAGTCGAACTAATTCACCCCTCCACTTT. Translation: CSANEGSRTNSPLHF. The rearrangement uses TRBV20-1 and TRBJ1-6; D remains unclear. CDR3 length: 15 residues. CDR1 and CDR2 from the germline V gene are DFQATT and SNEGSKA (reference sequence). Trimming removed 4 bases at V and 6 bases at J, with 16 bases between.

There are many counts of this clonotype. The chain uses TRBV2 and TRBJ1-5; D call uncertain. V lost 3 bases, J lost 7 bases, and 7 bases lay in between. CDR3 length: 12 amino acids. Germline lookup yields CDR1 SNHLY and CDR2 FYNNEI. The CDR3 is CASSDMGQPQHF. DNA of the CDR3: TGTGCCAGCAGTGATATGGGCCAGCCCCAGCATTTT.

A word on this clonotype: With a much larger clone just one base away, this may be a read error. The rearrangement links TRBV10-3 to TRBJ1-2, with 7 bases aligning to TRBD1. This CDR3 comprises 13 residues. The V gene end was trimmed by 6 bases and the J gene end by 7 bases; junction bases not matched to a gene: 8. CDR1 and CDR2 (germline): ENHRY, SYGVKD. The DNA of the CDR3 is TGTGCCATCAGCTTAGACAGGGCAGGTGGCTACACCTTC. This codes for CAISLDRAGGYTF.

The V and J genes are TRBV9 and TRBJ1-4; TRBD1 is a possible D gene (5 bases). The V end was cut by 4 bases, the J end by 8 bases, with 21 bases between. This CDR3 spans 16 amino acids. The germline gives CDR1 SGDLS, CDR2 YYNGEE. CDR3 sequence: CASSSYAGGAGEKLFF. CDR3 nucleotides: TGTGCCAGCAGCTCCTACGCCGGAGGGGCAGGCGAAAAACTGTTTTTT.

The chain joins TRBV5-1 to TRBJ2-7; D is uncertain. V was cut by 4 bases and J by 3 bases, with 14 bases left in between. Per the germline V gene, CDR1 is SGHRS and CDR2 is YFSETQ. This CDR3 is 14 amino acids long. CDR3 nucleotides: TGCGCCAGCAGCCAAGATGTGTTATACTACGAGCAGTACTTC. Protein product: CASSQDVLYYEQYF.

This clonotype was detected ten times or more. The V gene is TRBV20-1, the J gene TRBJ1-1; a weak D match, TRBD1 (5 bases). V shed 1 base and J shed 2 bases, with 11 bases lying between them. Germline V lookup: CDR1 DFQATT, CDR2 SNEGSKA (reference sequence). This CDR3 has 14 amino acids. The CDR3 coding sequence is TGCAGTGCTAGAGTCGGGGCGGTTAACACTGAAGCTTTCTTT. This encodes CSARVGAVNTEAFF.

This clonotype has a count of ten or more. The chain couples TRBV7-9 to TRBJ1-5; maybe TRBD1 (5 bases). The CDR3 runs 14 residues. V lost 5 bases and J 3 bases, leaving 11 bases between the germline ends. Germline V gene lookup returns CDR1 SEHNR and CDR2 FQNEAQ (reference sequence). The DNA for the CDR3 is TGTGCCAGCAGCGCTGGGGGACCCAATCAGCCCCAGCATTTT. Protein product: CASSAGGPNQPQHF.

This clonotype was counted many times. The CDR3 nucleotides are TGCGCCAGCAGCCTAGGACAGTCGGTTGGCGAGCAGTACTTC. Protein sequence: CASSLGQSVGEQYF. This sequence joins TRBV5-1 and TRBJ2-7, with D perhaps matching TRBD1 (6 bases). The V gene's germline CDR1 is SGHRS and CDR2 YFSETQ. The CDR3 sequence is 14 residues long. Trimming pared 4 bases from V and 6 bases from J, leaving 17 bases between.

CDR3 coding DNA: TGTGCCATACAGCCGACTCCTAACTATGGCTACACCTTC. Amino acid sequence: CAIQPTPNYGYTF. The rearrangement joins TRBV6-5 to TRBJ1-2; the D is unclear. The ends were cut back, 10 bases at V and 0 bases at J, with 12 bases in the middle. The CDR3 extends over 13 amino acids. CDR1 and CDR2 (germline): MNHEY, SVGAGI.

Of note for this clonotype: Germline is not matched at one junction end, which may reflect a read error. The chain has TRBV10-3 and TRBJ1-2; D remains unclear. Germline V gives CDR1 ENHRY, CDR2 SYGVKD. There are 16 residues in the CDR3. The CDR3 nucleotides are TGTGCCAGCAGTTACGCGGCAGGCCCCCTAAACTATGGCTACACCTTC. This sequence encodes CASSYAAGPLNYGYTF.

J is TRBJ1-2 and V is TRBV29-1, with 7 bases lining up with TRBD1. The CDR3 runs to 14 residues. Trimming cost V 0 bases and J 1 base; bases outside gene matches: 2. Per the germline V gene, CDR1 is SQVTM and CDR2 is ANQGSEA. CDR3 sequence reads: CSVEETGSNYGYTF. The CDR3 nucleotides are TGCAGCGTTGAAGAGACAGGGAGTAACTATGGCTACACCTTC.

In this sample, this clonotype turned up once. A read error may be the cause here, since a much bigger clone is one base away. The genes are TRBV7-6 and TRBJ1-1, with TRBD1 as a possible D gene (5 bases). The germline CDR1 and CDR2 sequences are SGHVS and FNYEAQ. The CDR3 extends over 13 amino acids. Deletions cut 4 bases from V and 3 bases from J, with 9 bases between. CDR3 protein: CASSWTRDTEAFF. For the CDR3, the DNA is TGTGCCAGCAGCTGGACACGCGACACTGAAGCTTTCTTT.

This chain uses TRBV2 with TRBJ2-2, with 9 bases that match TRBD2. The CDR3 extends over 17 amino acids. Germline V gives CDR1 SNHLY, CDR2 FYNNEI. J gave up 1 base and V 5 bases, and 8 bases lay outside the gene matches. CDR3 DNA sequence: TGTGCCAGCAGTTACTCCCCGACTAGCGGGAACACCGGGGAGCTGTTTTTT. Its translation is CASSYSPTSGNTGELFF.

Points on this clonotype: A far more abundant clone sits one base away, making this likely a read error. The chain employs TRBV7-9 and TRBJ2-5, with D unclear. The CDR3 loop spans 13 amino acids. The V end lost 1 base, the J end lost 5 bases, and 8 bases lay between the germline ends. The germline V gene has CDR1 SEHNR and CDR2 FQNEAQ (reference sequence). CDR3 residues: CASSLGHGETQYF. The DNA of the CDR3 is TGTGCCAGCAGCTTAGGTCACGGTGAGACCCAGTACTTC.

The chain uses TRBV12-3 or TRBV12-4 and TRBJ1-4; 9 bases agree with TRBD1. Trimming removed 5 bases from V and 8 bases from J; junction bases left unmatched: 9. This CDR3 has 15 residues. CDR3 in DNA: TGTGCCAGCAGTACCGGGACAGGGAAGCAGGAAAAACTGTTTTTT. This translates into CASSTGTGKQEKLFF.

The rearrangement links TRBV19 to TRBJ2-2, with TRBD2 as a possible D gene (5 bases). The CDR3 totals 14 residues. Deletions cut 3 bases from V and 5 bases from J, with 10 bases between. The germline gives CDR1 LNHDA, CDR2 SQIVND (reference sequence). CDR3 sequence: CASSMEAPTGELFF. The CDR3 nucleotides read TGTGCCAGTAGTATGGAGGCCCCAACCGGGGAGCTGTTTTTT.

V is TRBV5-3 and J is TRBJ2-2; TRBD2 aligns across 8 bases. TRBV5-3 is given ORF status, its function remaining uncertain. J was trimmed by 3 bases and V by 8 bases; bases with no gene match: 15. CDR3 length equals 17 residues. CDR3 DNA sequence: TGTGCCAGCAGCCCTTACACCGGGGGGGCCGACACCGGGGAGCTGTTTTTT. Its protein is CASSPYTGGADTGELFF.

Details on this clonotype: This may be a read error: a much more frequent sequence differs by one nucleotide. V gene TRBV9 combines with J gene TRBJ1-1; tentatively, D is TRBD1 (5 bases). The CDR3 length is 15 residues. Germline-derived CDR1 and CDR2 are SGDLS and YYNGEE. CDR3 DNA: TGTGCCAGCAGCGCCGTCATGGGTCTGGGGACTGATGCTTTCTTT. It codes for CASSAVMGLGTDAFF.

This clonotype occurred a few times. The gene calls are TRBV7-2 and TRBJ1-1, with a tentative D call TRBD1 (6 bases). CDR1 SGHTA and CDR2 FQGNSA come from the germline V gene. CDR3 length: 14 amino acids. Trimming took off 3 bases at V and 7 bases at J, with 15 bases between the two ends. The CDR3 sequence is CASSFGTSQSEAFF. CDR3 coding DNA: TGTGCCAGCAGCTTCGGGACAAGTCAAAGTGAAGCTTTCTTT.